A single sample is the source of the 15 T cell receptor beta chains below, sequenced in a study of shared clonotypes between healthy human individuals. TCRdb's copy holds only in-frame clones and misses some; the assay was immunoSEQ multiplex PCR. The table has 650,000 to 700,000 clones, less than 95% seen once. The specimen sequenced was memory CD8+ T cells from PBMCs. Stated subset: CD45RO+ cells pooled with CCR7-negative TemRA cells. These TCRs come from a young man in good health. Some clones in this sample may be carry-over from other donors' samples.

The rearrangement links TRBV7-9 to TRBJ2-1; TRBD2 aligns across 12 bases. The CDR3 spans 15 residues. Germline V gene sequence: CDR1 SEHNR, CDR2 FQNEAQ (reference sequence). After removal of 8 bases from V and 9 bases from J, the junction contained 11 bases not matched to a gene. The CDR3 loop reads CASEPPSGRGGEQFF. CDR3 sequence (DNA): TGTGCCAGCGAACCGCCTAGCGGGAGGGGGGGTGAGCAGTTCTTC.

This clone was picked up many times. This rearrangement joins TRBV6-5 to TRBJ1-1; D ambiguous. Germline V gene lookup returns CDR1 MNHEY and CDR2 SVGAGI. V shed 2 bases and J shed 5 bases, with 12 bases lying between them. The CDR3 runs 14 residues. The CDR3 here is CASSYISAGTEAFF. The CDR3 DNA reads TGTGCCAGCAGTTACATCTCTGCGGGGACTGAAGCTTTCTTT.

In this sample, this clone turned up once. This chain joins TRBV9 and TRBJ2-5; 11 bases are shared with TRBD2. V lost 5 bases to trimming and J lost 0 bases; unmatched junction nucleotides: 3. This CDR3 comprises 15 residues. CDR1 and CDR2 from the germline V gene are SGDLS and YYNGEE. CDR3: CASSSSGRYQETQYF. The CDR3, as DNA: TGTGCCAGCAGTTCTAGCGGGAGGTACCAAGAGACCCAGTACTTC.

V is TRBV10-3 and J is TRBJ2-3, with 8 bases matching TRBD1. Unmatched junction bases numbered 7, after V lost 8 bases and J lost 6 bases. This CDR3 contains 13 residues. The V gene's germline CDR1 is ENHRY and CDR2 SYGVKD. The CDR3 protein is CAILDRDGDTQYF. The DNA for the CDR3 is TGTGCCATCCTGGACAGGGACGGGGATACGCAGTATTTT.

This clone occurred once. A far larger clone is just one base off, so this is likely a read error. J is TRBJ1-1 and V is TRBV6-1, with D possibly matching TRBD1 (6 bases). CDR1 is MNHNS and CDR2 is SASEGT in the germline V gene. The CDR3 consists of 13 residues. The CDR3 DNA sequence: TGTGCCAGCAGCCGGACAGAGAACACTGAAGCTCTCTTT. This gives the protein CASSRTENTEALF.

The CDR3 loop reads CATSREKSGSSYEQYF. CDR3 in DNA: TGTGCCACCAGCAGAGAGAAAAGCGGGAGCTCCTACGAGCAGTACTTC. This chain uses TRBV15 with TRBJ2-7; 8 nucleotides line up with TRBD2. The V segment lost 0 bases and the J segment 0 bases; nucleotides outside the gene matches: 4. This CDR3 is 16 amino acids long. CDR1 and CDR2 from the germline V gene are LNHNV and YYDKDF (reference sequence).

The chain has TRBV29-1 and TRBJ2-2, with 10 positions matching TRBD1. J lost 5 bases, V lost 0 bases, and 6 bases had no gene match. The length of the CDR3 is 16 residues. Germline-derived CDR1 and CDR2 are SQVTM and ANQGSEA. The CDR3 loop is CSVEDWGTGATGELFF. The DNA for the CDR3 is TGCAGCGTTGAAGATTGGGGGACAGGGGCGACCGGGGAGCTGTTTTTT.

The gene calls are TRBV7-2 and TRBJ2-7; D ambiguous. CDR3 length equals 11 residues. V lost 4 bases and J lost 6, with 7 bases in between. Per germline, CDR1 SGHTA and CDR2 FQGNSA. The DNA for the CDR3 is TGTGCCAGCAGCTCGAGGTTCGAGCAGTACTTC. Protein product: CASSSRFEQYF.

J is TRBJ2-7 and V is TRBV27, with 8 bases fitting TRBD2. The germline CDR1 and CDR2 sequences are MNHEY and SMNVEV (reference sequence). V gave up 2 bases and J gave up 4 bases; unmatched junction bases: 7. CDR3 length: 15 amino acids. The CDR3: CASSLGSGITYEQYF. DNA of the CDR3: TGTGCCAGCAGTTTAGGTAGCGGGATCACGTACGAGCAGTACTTC.

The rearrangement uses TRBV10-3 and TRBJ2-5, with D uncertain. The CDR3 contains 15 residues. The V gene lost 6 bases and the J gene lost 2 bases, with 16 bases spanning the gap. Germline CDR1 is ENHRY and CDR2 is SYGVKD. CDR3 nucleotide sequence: TGTGCCATCAGGAAATCAGAAAGAACTCAAGAGACCCAGTACTTC. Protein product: CAIRKSERTQETQYF.

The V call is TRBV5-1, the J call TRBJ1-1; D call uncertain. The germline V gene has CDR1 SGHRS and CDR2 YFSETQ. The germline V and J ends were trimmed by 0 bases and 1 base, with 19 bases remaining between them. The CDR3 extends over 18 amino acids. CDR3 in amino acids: CASSLEPGRGVANTEAFF. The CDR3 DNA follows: TGCGCCAGCAGCTTGGAACCGGGCCGCGGTGTAGCGAACACTGAAGCTTTCTTT.

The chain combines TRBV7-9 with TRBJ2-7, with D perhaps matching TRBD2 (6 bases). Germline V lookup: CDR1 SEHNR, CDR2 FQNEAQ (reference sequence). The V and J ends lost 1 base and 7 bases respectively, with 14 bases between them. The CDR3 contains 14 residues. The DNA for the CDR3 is TGTGCCAGCAGCTTAGGCGGGACCCCTGGGGAGCAGTACTTC. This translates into CASSLGGTPGEQYF. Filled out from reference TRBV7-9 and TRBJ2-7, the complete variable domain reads DTGVSQNPRHKITKRGQNVTFRCDPISEHNRLYWYRQTLGQGPEFLTYFQNEAQLEKSRLLSDRFSAERPKGSFSTLEIQRTEQGDSAMYLCASSLGGTPGEQYFGPGTRLTVT.

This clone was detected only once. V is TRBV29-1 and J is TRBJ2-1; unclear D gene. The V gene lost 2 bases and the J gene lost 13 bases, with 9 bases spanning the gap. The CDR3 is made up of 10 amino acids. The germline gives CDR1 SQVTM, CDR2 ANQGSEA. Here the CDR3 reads CSVERRYQFF. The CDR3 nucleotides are TGCAGCGTTGAACGGCGGTATCAGTTCTTC.

CDR3 residues: CASSPPGLVGNTGELFF. The DNA of the CDR3 is TGTGCCAGCTCACCACCGGGGCTTGTGGGCAACACCGGGGAGCTGTTTTTT. The V and J genes are TRBV18 and TRBJ2-2, with D perhaps TRBD1 (5 bases). Trimming removed 0 bases from V and 2 bases from J, with 13 bases in between. Looked up from germline, CDR1 is KGHSH and CDR2 is LQKENI. This CDR3 comprises 17 residues.

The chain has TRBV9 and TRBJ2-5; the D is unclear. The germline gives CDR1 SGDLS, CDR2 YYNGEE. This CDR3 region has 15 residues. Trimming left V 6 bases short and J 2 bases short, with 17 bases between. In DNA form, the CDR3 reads TGTGCCAGCACCTCTGGCGCGCTACTACAAGAGACCCAGTACTTC. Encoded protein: CASTSGALLQETQYF.